This TCR beta chain was sequenced in a study of breast tumors, draining lymph nodes, adjacent tissues. Study conclusions and caveats: Tumor repertoires ranked between lymph nodes and nontumor tissue in diversity, with V and J gene preferences. Luminal-like breast cancer showed significantly greater tumor-nontumor repertoire similarity than basal-like breast cancer did.

TCRdb reprocessed the multiplex PCR reads with MiXCR, giving one entry per CDR3 protein. The sample records about 150,000 distinct CDR3 sequences, approximately 20% being singletons. The CDR3 contains 15 residues. Trimming took off 3 bases at V and 4 bases at J, with 13 bases between the two ends. The germline V gene encodes CDR1 LNHDA and CDR2 SQIVND (reference sequence). This clonotype was counted many times. The antigen remains undetermined. Breast cancer patients provided tissue from their axillary draining lymph nodes. The genes are TRBV19 and TRBJ2-1; no clear D gene. The clonotype comes from a female donor with breast cancer. Some clones in this sample may be carry-over from other donors' samples. The sequenced material came from axillary lymph node tissue. CDR3 region: CASSMAARRYNEQFF. In DNA form, the CDR3 reads TGTGCCAGTAGTATGGCCGCTAGACGGTACAATGAGCAGTTCTTC.